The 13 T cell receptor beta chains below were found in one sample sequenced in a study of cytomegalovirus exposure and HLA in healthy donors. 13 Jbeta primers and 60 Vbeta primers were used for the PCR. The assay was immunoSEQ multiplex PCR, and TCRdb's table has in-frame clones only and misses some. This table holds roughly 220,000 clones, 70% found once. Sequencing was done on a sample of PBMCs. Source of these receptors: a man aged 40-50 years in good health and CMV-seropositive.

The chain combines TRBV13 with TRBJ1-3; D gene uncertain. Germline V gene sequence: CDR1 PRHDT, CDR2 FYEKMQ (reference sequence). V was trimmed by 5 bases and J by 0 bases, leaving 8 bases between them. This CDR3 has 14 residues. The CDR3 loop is CASSTPGSGNTIYF. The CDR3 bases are TGTGCCAGCAGCACTCCAGGCTCTGGAAACACCATATATTTT.

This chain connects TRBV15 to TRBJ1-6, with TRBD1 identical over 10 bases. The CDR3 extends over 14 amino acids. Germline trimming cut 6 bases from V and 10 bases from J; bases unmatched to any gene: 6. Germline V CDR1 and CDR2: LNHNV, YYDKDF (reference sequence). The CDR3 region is CATRRTGGLSPLHF. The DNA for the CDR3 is TGTGCCACCAGACGGACAGGGGGGCTGTCACCCCTCCACTTT.

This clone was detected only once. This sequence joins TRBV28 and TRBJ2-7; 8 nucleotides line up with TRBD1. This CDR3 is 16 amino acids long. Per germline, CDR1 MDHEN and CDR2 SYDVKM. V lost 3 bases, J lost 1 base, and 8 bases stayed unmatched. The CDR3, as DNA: TGTGCCAGCAGTTTCCCTCGGACAGGGTTTTCCTACGAGCAGTACTTC. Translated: CASSFPRTGFSYEQYF.

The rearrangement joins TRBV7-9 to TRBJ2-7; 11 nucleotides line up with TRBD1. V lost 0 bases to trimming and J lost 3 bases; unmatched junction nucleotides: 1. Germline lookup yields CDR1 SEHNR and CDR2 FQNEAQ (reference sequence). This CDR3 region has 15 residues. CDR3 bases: TGTGCCAGCAGCTTAGCGGGGACAGGGGGCTACGAGCAGTACTTC. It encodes CASSLAGTGGYEQYF.

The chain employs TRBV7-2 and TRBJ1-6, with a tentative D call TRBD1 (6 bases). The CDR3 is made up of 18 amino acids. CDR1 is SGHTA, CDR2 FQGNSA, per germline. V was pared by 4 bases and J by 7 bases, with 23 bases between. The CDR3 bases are TGTGCCAGCAGCTCACAGGGCGCGAGGTGGAATCGCAATTCACCCCTCCACTTT. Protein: CASSSQGARWNRNSPLHF.

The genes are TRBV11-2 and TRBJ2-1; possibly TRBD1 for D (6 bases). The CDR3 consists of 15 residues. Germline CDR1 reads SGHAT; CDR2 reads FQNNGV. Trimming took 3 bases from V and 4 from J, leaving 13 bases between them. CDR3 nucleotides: TGTGCCAGCAGCTTCGAGGGGGAGCTTTACAATGAGCAGTTCTTC. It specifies CASSFEGELYNEQFF. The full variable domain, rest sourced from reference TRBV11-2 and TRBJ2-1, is EAGVAQSPRYKIIEKRQSVAFWCNPISGHATLYWYQQILGQGPKLLIQFQNNGVVDDSQLPKDRFSAERLKGVDSTLKIQPAKLEDSAVYLCASSFEGELYNEQFFGPGTRLTVL.

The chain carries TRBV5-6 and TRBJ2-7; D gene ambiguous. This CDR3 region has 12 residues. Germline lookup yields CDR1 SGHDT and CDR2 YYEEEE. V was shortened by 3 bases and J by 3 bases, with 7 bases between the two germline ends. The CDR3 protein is CASSSYSYEQYF. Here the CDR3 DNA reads TGTGCCAGCAGCTCCTACAGCTACGAGCAGTACTTC.

The CDR3 bases are TGTGCCAGCAGCTTAGCGGGGAGGCAGTACTTC. Residues: CASSLAGRQYF. The chain uses TRBV7-2 and TRBJ2-7; D is possibly TRBD2 (5 bases). CDR1 and CDR2 from the germline V gene are SGHTA and FQGNSA. This CDR3 region has 11 residues. V gave up 0 bases and J gave up 9 bases, with 6 bases separating them.

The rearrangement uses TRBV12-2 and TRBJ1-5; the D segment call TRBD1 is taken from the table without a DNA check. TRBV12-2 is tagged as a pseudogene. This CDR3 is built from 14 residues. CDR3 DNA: TGTGCAAGTCGCTTTACCAGGGACAATCAGCCCCAGCATTTT. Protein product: CASRFTRDNQPQHF.

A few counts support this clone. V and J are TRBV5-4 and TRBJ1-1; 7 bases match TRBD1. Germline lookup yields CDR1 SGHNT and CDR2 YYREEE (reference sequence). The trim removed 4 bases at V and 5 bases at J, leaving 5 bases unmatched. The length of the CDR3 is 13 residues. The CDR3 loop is CASSPQGRTEAFF. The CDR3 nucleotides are TGTGCCAGCAGCCCACAGGGGCGGACTGAAGCTTTCTTT.

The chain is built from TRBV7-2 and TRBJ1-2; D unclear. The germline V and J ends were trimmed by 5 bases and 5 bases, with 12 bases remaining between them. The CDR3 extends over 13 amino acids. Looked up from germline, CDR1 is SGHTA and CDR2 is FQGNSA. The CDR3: CASSLAQAYGYTF. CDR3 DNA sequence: TGTGCCAGCAGCCTGGCGCAGGCTTATGGCTACACCTTC.

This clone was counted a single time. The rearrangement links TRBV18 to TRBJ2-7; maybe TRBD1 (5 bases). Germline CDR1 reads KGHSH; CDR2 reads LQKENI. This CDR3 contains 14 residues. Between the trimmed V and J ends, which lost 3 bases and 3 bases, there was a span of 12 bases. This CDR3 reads CASSPVPGFYEQYF. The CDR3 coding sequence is TGTGCCAGCTCACCGGTCCCAGGGTTCTACGAGCAGTACTTC. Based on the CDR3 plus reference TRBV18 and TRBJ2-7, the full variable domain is NAGVMQNPRHLVRRRGQEARLRCSPMKGHSHVYWYRQLPEEGLKFMVYLQKENIIDESGMPKERFSAEFPKEGPSILRIQQVVRGDSAAYFCASSPVPGFYEQYFGPGTRLTVT.

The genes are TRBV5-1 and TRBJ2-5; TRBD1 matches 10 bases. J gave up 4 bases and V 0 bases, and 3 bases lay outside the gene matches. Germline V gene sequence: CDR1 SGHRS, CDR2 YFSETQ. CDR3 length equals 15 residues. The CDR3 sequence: CASSLEGTGVETQYF. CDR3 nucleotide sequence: TGCGCCAGCAGCTTGGAAGGGACAGGGGTAGAGACCCAGTACTTC.